The rows below give T cell receptor beta chains drawn from one sample of a study of CD8 T cells in ankylosing spondylitis. TCRdb processed the 5' RACE reads anew with MiXCR; each CDR3 protein has one entry. The sample includes just over 300,000 distinct CDR3 sequences, around 20% of them seen just once. The sample was blood, either unsorted or a sorted T cell fraction (not recorded which). These receptors all come from a female donor with ankylosing spondylitis or in good health (not recorded which). Each CDR3 is given with its conserved first and last residue. D genes are given only for firm matches. Size is omitted from some rows. Given values are once, few, many or a class for expanded clones.

size: few; V: TRBV7-2; D: .; J: TRBJ2-5; DNA: TGTGCCAGCAGCTTAGCGCTAGGTAGCCGGGAGCGGGTGTCCCAGTACTTC; CDR3: CASSLALGSRERVSQYF
size: .; V: TRBV25-1; D: TRBD2; J: TRBJ2-1; DNA: TGTGCCAGCGCCCCCCGGACTAGCGGTTACAATGAGCAGTTCTTC; CDR3: CASAPRTSGYNEQFF
size: .; V: TRBV20-1; D: .; J: TRBJ2-1; DNA: TGCAGTGCTAGTATGACACGCACCGTTTGGGATGAGCAGTTCTTC; CDR3: CSASMTRTVWDEQFF
size: few; V: TRBV5-1; D: .; J: TRBJ2-2; DNA: TGCGCCAGCAGCTTGTCTGGGGGCGGCTTGGCCGGGGAGCTGTTTTTT; CDR3: CASSLSGGGLAGELFF
size: .; V: TRBV7-8; D: .; J: TRBJ2-7; DNA: TGTGCCAGCAGCCAATCTCGCTTAGAGCAGTACTTC; CDR3: CASSQSRLEQYF
size: few; V: TRBV24-1; D: TRBD2; J: TRBJ2-2; DNA: TGTGCCACCTCTACTGGACTAGCCGTGGGGGAGCCGTTTTTT; CDR3: CATSTGLAVGEPFF
size: many; V: TRBV24-1; D: .; J: TRBJ2-5; DNA: TGTGCCACCAGGACTGGGGAGACCCAGTACTTC; CDR3: CATRTGETQYF
size: .; V: TRBV20-1; D: .; J: TRBJ2-1; DNA: TGCAGTGCTACCCGTCCGCGAAAGACAGAGTCCTACAATGAGCAGTTCTTC; CDR3: CSATRPRKTESYNEQFF
size: many; V: TRBV20-1; D: TRBD2; J: TRBJ2-1; DNA: TGCAGTGCTTCCGGGACTAGCGTAAATGAGCAGTTCTTC; CDR3: CSASGTSVNEQFF
size: many; V: TRBV5-1; D: .; J: TRBJ2-5; DNA: TGCGCCAGCAGCTTCACAGTGGGCCAAGAGACCCAGTACTTC; CDR3: CASSFTVGQETQYF
size: few; V: TRBV7-2; D: TRBD1; J: TRBJ2-7; DNA: TGTGCCAGCAGCCCCCAGGGACAGTTCTACGAGCAGTACTTC; CDR3: CASSPQGQFYEQYF
size: .; V: TRBV12-3/TRBV12-4; D: TRBD1; J: TRBJ2-7; DNA: TGTGCCAGCAGTCTCGGACAGGTTCTTGCCTACGAGCAGTACTTC; CDR3: CASSLGQVLAYEQYF
size: .; V: TRBV6-1; D: TRBD1; J: TRBJ2-1; DNA: TGTGCCACCCTTCGACAGGGGGAACAAAATGAGCAGTTCTTC; CDR3: CATLRQGEQNEQFF
size: many; V: TRBV12-3/TRBV12-4; D: .; J: TRBJ2-1; DNA: TGTGCCAGCAGACAAACAGGGTTCTCCTACAATGAGCAGTTCTTC; CDR3: CASRQTGFSYNEQFF
size: few; V: TRBV4-3; D: .; J: TRBJ1-4; DNA: TGCGCCAGCAGCCAGGGGCACAGGGACGAAAAACTGTTTTTT; CDR3: CASSQGHRDEKLFF
size: few; V: TRBV24-1; D: .; J: TRBJ1-2; DNA: TGTGCCACCAGTGGCCCGGGTGGCTACACCTTC; CDR3: CATSGPGGYTF
size: many; V: TRBV29-1; D: TRBD1; J: TRBJ2-1; DNA: TGCAGCGCTCCAGGGGGCGCGGGCTACAATGAGCAGTTCTTC; CDR3: CSAPGGAGYNEQFF
size: many; V: TRBV29-1; D: .; J: TRBJ1-1; DNA: TGCAGCGGGAGCCAAAGGGGAAACACTGAAGCTTTCTTT; CDR3: CSGSQRGNTEAFF
size: many; V: TRBV12-3/TRBV12-4; D: TRBD1; J: TRBJ1-5; DNA: TGTGCCAGCAGACAGGGGGCAGGGCAGCCCCAGCATTTT; CDR3: CASRQGAGQPQHF
size: few; V: TRBV4-3; D: TRBD1; J: TRBJ2-7; DNA: TGCGCCAGCAGCCAAGGCCTCCCGGGACAGGGGTTTTTTGAGCAGTACTTC; CDR3: CASSQGLPGQGFFEQYF
size: .; V: TRBV5-1; D: .; J: TRBJ2-1; DNA: TGCGCCAGCAGCCCGACGAGTGGGAGAGGTGGTAATGAGCAGTTCTTC; CDR3: CASSPTSGRGGNEQFF
size: few; V: TRBV27; D: .; J: TRBJ1-6; DNA: TGTGCCAGCAGTTTATTATTTCGCGCGGAGGGAGTCTATAATTCACCCCTCCACTTT; CDR3: CASSLLFRAEGVYNSPLHF
size: .; V: TRBV9; D: .; J: TRBJ1-5; DNA: TGTGCCAGCAGCGTGGGGCAGGGGTCGGGGCAGCCCCAGCATTTT; CDR3: CASSVGQGSGQPQHF
size: medium-sized; V: TRBV7-2; D: .; J: TRBJ2-3; DNA: TGTGCCAGCAGGGCCGGGACTCACATTAGCACAGATACGCAGTATTTT; CDR3: CASRAGTHISTDTQYF
size: .; V: TRBV29-1; D: .; J: TRBJ2-5; DNA: TGCAGCGTTGAAGACCCTTATAGCGCCCATGGACAAGAGACCCAGTACTTC; CDR3: CSVEDPYSAHGQETQYF